These 10 T cell receptor beta chains were all obtained from the same sample, sequenced in a study of response to subunit inactivated influenza vaccine. TCRdb recomputed calls from the RT-PCR reads with MiXCR, one row per CDR3 protein. The sample lists about 780,000 distinct CDR3 sequences, around 18% occurring once. The sample consisted of PBMCs from blood, taken roughly 5 days after vaccination. The receptors come from a man aged 45-60 years who received an inactivated influenza vaccine.

Ten or more counts support this clonotype. The V and J genes are TRBV6-1 and TRBJ2-2; TRBD2 agrees at 7 bases. J gave up 4 bases and V 6 bases, and 11 bases lay outside the gene matches. This CDR3 has 16 amino acids. Germline loops: CDR1 MNHNS, CDR2 SASEGT. DNA for the CDR3: TGTGCCAGCAGAGGTCTGGCGGGGGAGACCACCGGGGAGCTGTTTTTT. It encodes CASRGLAGETTGELFF.

The table lists this clonotype with a few counts. The gene calls are TRBV24-1 and TRBJ2-1, with TRBD2 matching over 9 bases. V lost 5 bases, J lost 8 bases, and 3 bases stayed unmatched. Germline CDR1 KGHDR, CDR2 SFDVKD. This CDR3 spans 13 amino acids. The chain's CDR3 is CATSVLAGDEQFF. CDR3 DNA: TGTGCCACCAGTGTATTAGCGGGAGATGAGCAGTTCTTC.

This chain links TRBV12-3 or TRBV12-4 with TRBJ2-3; TRBD1 or TRBD2 may be the D gene (6 bases each). Trimming removed 4 bases at V and 5 bases at J, with 16 bases between. The CDR3 length is 15 residues. DNA of the CDR3: TGTGCCAGCAGTTCACCTGGGGGGCAGGGAGATACGCAGTATTTT. The encoded protein is CASSSPGGQGDTQYF.

The CDR3 here is CASSLLGRGDNQPQHF. The CDR3 coding sequence is TGTGCCAGCAGTTTATTAGGCAGGGGTGACAATCAGCCCCAGCATTTT. V usage is TRBV28 and J usage is TRBJ1-5; tentatively, D is TRBD1 (6 bases). Trimming removed 1 base from V and 3 bases from J, with 13 bases in between. CDR1 is MDHEN, CDR2 SYDVKM, per germline. The CDR3 has 16 residues.

This clonotype was picked up many times. The chain links TRBV12-3 or TRBV12-4 to TRBJ2-1, with 8 bases fitting TRBD2. This CDR3 region has 12 residues. V trimming: 5 bases; J trimming: 11 bases; junction bases outside the gene matches: 5. This CDR3 is CASSGPGGKQFF. The DNA of the CDR3 is TGTGCCAGCAGTGGACCGGGGGGGAAGCAGTTCTTC.

The chain carries TRBV5-1 and TRBJ2-7; 13 bases map to TRBD2. This CDR3 is built from 22 residues. CDR1 is SGHRS, CDR2 YFSETQ, per germline. The J segment lost 0 bases and the V segment lost 3 bases, leaving 21 bases of the junction unmatched. The CDR3 here is CASSSTNTSGGAWSRSSYEQYF. DNA for the CDR3: TGCGCCAGCAGCTCCACCAACACTAGCGGGGGGGCATGGTCCAGAAGCTCCTACGAGCAGTACTTC.

This clonotype occurred a few times. This chain joins TRBV6-2 or TRBV6-3 and TRBJ2-1; possibly TRBD1 for D (6 bases). There are 15 residues in the CDR3. With 2 bases removed from V and 0 bases from J, the gap between germline ends came to 8 bases. CDR1 and CDR2 (germline): MNHEY, SVGEGT. In nucleotides, the CDR3 is TGTGCCAGCAGTTACGGGACACCCTCCTACAATGAGCAGTTCTTC. Translation: CASSYGTPSYNEQFF.

This clonotype has a handful of counts. This chain uses TRBV5-1 with TRBJ1-1, with TRBD1 matching 7 bases. The CDR3 spans 14 residues. Germline lookup yields CDR1 SGHRS and CDR2 YFSETQ. V shed 5 bases and J 3 bases; nucleotides not matched to a gene: 7. CDR3 sequence: CASSFDRVYTEAFF. The CDR3 nucleotides read TGCGCCAGCAGTTTTGACAGGGTGTACACTGAAGCTTTCTTT.

This chain uses TRBV20-1 with TRBJ1-1; D unclear. There are 10 residues in the CDR3. Trimming took 4 bases from V and 5 from J, leaving 5 bases between them. The germline gives CDR1 DFQATT, CDR2 SNEGSKA (reference sequence). The CDR3 protein is CSAMRTEAFF. The CDR3 nucleotides read TGCAGTGCTATGAGGACTGAAGCTTTCTTT.

The CDR3 loop reads CASSTGIGGYTF. The CDR3 bases are TGTGCCAGCAGCACCGGCATCGGAGGCTACACCTTC. The genes are TRBV5-6 and TRBJ1-2; unclear D gene. Germline assignment: CDR1 SGHDT and CDR2 YYEEEE. Trimming took 4 bases from V and 8 from J, leaving 12 bases between them. CDR3 size: 12 residues.